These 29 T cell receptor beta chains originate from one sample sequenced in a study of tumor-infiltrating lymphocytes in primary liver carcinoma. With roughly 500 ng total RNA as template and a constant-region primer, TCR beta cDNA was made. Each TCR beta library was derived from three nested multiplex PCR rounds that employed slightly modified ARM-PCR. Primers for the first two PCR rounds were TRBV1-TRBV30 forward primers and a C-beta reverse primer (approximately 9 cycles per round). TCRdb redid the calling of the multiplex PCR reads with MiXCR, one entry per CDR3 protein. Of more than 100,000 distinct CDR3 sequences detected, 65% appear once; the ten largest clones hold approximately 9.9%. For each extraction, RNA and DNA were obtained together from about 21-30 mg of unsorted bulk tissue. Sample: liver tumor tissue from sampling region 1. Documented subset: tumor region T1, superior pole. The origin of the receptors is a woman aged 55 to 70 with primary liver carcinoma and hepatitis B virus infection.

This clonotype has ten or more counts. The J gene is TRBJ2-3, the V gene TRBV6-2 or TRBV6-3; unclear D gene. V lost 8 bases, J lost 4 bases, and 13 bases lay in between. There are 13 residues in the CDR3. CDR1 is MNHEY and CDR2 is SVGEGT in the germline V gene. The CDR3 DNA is TGTGCCAGCGGCAGATTTATAGCAGATACGCAGTATTTT. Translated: CASGRFIADTQYF.

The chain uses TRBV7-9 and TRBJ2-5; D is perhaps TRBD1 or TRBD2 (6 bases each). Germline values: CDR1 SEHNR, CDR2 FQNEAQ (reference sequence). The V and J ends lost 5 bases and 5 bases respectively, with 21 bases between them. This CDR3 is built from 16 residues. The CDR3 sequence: CASSPRVTGAKETQYF. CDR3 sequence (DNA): TGTGCCAGCAGCCCAAGGGTCACGGGGGCGAAGGAGACCCAGTACTTC.

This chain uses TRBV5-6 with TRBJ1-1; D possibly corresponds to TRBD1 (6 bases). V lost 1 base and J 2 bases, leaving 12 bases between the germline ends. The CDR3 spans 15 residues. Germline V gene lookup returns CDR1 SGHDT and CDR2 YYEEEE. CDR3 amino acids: CASSLRTARNTEAFF. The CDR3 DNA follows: TGTGCCAGCAGCTTGCGGACAGCAAGAAACACTGAAGCTTTCTTT.

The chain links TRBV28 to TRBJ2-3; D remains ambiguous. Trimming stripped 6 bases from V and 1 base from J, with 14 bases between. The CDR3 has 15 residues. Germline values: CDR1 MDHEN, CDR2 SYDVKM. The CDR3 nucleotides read TGTGCCAGCAGCGCACCGGGCCGCCGCACAGATACGCAGTATTTT. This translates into CASSAPGRRTDTQYF.

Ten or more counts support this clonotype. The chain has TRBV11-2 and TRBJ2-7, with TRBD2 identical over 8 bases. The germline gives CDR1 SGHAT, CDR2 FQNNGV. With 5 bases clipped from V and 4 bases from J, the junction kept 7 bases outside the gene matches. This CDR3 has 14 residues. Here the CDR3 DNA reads TGTGCCAGCAGCCCGGGGGGGGGAGGGTACGAGCAGTACTTC. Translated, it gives CASSPGGGGYEQYF.

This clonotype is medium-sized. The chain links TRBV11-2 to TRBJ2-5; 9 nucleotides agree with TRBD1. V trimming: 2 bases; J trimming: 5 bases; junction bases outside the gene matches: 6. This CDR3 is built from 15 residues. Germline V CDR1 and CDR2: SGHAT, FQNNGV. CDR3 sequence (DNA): TGTGCCAGCAGCTTAAGGACAGGGGAAGGGGAGACCCAGTACTTC. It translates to CASSLRTGEGETQYF.

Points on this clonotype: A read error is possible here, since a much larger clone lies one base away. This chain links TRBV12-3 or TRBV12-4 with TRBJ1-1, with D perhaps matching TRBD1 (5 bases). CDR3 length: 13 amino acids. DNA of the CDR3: TGTACCAGCAGTATACAGGACAACACTGAAGCTTTCTTT. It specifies CTSSIQDNTEAFF.

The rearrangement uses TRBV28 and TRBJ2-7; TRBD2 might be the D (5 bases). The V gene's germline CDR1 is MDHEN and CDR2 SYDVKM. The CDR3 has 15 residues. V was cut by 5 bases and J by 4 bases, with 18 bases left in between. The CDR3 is CASSKLGSTEYEQYF. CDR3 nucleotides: TGTGCCAGCAGTAAGCTGGGGAGTACGGAATACGAGCAGTACTTC.

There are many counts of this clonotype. CDR3: CASGFPAGGPGSYNEQFF. CDR3 coding DNA: TGTGCTAGTGGTTTCCCGGCCGGAGGGCCTGGGTCCTACAATGAGCAGTTCTTC. The genes are TRBV12-5 and TRBJ2-1; a possible D gene is TRBD2 (6 bases). The CDR3 has 18 amino acids. Per the germline V gene, CDR1 is LGHNT and CDR2 is FRNRAP. V lost 3 bases to trimming and J lost 1 base, with 19 bases between them.

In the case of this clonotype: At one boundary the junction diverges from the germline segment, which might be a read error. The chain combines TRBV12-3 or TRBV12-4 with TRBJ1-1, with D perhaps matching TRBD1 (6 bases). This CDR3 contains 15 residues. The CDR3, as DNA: TGTGCCAGCATTCCCCCGGGCAGGGGTAACACTGAAGCCTTCTTT. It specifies CASIPPGRGNTEAFF.

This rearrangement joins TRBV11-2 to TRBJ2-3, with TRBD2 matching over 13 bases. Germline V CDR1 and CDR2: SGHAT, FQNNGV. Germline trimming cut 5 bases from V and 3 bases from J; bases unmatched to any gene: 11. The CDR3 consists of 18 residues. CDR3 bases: TGTGCCAGCAGCGCAATAACTAGCGGGAGGGGAGGAACAGATACGCAGTATTTT. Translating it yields CASSAITSGRGGTDTQYF.

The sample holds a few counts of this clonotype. CDR3 DNA sequence: TGCAGTGCTAGCGGACTAGCGGGAGTCTTAAGCACAGATACGCAGTATTTT. Translation gives CSASGLAGVLSTDTQYF. J is TRBJ2-3 and V is TRBV20-1; 13 bases match TRBD2. The V segment lost 3 bases and the J segment 0 bases; nucleotides outside the gene matches: 6. The CDR3 consists of 17 residues. Germline V gene data show CDR1 as DFQATT and CDR2 as SNEGSKA (reference sequence).

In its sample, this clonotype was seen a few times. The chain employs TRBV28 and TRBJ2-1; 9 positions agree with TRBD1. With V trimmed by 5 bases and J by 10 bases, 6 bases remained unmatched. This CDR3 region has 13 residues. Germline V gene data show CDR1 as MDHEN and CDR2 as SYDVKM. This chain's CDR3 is CASSPQDRGEQFF. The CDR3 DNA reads TGTGCCAGCAGTCCCCAGGACAGGGGCGAGCAGTTCTTC.

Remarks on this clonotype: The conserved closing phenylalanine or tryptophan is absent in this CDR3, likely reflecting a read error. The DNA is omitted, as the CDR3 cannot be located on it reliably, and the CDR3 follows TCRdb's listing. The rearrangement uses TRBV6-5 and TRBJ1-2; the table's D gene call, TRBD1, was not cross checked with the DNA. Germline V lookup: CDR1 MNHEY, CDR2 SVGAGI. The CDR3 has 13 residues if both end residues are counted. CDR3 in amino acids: CASSYARGLGCTL.

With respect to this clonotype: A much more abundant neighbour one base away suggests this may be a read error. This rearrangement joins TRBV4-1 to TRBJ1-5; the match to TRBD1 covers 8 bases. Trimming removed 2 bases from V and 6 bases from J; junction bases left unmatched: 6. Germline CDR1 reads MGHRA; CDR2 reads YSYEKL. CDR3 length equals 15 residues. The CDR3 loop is CASSQQGARGQPQHF. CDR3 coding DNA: TGCGCCAGCAGCCAACAGGGGGCGCGAGGTCAGCCCCAGCATTTT.

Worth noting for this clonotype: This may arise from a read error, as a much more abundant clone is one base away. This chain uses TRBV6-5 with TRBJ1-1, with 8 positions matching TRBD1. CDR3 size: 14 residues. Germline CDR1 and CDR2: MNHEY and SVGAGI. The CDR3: CVSSSTGGTAEAFF. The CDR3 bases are TGTGTCAGCAGTTCTACAGGGGGTACCGCTGAAGCTTTCTTT.

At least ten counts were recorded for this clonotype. DNA of the CDR3: TGTGCCAGCAGTGAAACGATTACCTACGAGCAGTACTTC. Translation gives CASSETITYEQYF. The chain employs TRBV6-1 and TRBJ2-7; unclear D gene. The CDR3 totals 13 residues. Germline-derived CDR1 and CDR2 are MNHNS and SASEGT. Trimming pared 2 bases from V and 2 bases from J, leaving 7 bases between.

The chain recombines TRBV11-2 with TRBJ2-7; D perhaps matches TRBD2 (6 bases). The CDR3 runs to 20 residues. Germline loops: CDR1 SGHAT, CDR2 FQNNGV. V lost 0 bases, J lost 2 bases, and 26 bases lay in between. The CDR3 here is CASSLDVPGLASQNAYEQYF. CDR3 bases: TGTGCCAGCAGCTTAGACGTCCCGGGTCTAGCGTCTCAAAACGCCTACGAGCAGTACTTC.

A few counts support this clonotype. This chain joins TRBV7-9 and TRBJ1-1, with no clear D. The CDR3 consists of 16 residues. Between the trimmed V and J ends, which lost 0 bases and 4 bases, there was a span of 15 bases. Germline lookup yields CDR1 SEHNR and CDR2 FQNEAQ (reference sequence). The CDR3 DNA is TGTGCCAGCAGCTTAGCCACAGCTCAGGTCGGCACTGAAGCTTTCTTT. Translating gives CASSLATAQVGTEAFF.

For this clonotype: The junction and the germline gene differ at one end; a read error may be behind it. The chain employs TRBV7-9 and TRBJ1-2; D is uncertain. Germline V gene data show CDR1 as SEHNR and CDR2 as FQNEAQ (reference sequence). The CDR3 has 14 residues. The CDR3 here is CSSSLAGQNYGYTF. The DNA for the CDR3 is TGTTCCAGCAGCTTAGCTGGCCAGAACTATGGCTACACCTTC.

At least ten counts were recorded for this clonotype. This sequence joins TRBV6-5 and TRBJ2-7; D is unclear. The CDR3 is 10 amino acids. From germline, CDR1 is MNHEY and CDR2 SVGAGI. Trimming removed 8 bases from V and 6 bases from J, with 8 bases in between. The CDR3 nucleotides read TGTGCCAGCGTCCCCGTCGAGCAGTACTTC. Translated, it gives CASVPVEQYF.

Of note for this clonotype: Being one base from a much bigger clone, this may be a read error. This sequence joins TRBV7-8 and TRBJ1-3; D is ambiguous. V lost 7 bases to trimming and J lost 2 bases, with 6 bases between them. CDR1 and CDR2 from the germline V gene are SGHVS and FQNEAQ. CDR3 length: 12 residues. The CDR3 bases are TGTGCCAGCAATGGTACTGGAAACACCATATATTTT. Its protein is CASNGTGNTIYF.

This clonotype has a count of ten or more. The CDR3 loop is CASSFSGGADTQYF. The DNA for the CDR3 is TGTGCCAGCAGCTTTAGCGGTGGGGCAGATACGCAGTATTTT. The chain joins TRBV5-4 to TRBJ2-3; D may be TRBD2 (6 bases). CDR3 size: 14 residues. CDR1 SGHNT and CDR2 YYREEE come from the germline V gene (reference sequence). Trimming pared 2 bases from V and 4 bases from J, leaving 11 bases between.

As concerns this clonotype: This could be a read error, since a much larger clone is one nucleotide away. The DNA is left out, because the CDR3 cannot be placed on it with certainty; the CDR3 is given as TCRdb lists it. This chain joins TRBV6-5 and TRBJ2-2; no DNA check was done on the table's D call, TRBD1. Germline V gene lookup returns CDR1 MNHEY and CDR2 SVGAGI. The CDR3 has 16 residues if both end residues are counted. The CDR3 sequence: CASSYSWAGGTGELVF.

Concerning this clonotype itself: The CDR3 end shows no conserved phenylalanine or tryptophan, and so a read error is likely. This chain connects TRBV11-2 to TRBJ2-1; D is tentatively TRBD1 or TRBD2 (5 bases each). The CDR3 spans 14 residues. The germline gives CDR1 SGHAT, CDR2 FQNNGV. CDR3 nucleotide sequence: TGTGCCAGCAGCCTCCGGGACCTTTACAATGGGCAGTTCATC. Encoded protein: CASSLRDLYNGQFI.

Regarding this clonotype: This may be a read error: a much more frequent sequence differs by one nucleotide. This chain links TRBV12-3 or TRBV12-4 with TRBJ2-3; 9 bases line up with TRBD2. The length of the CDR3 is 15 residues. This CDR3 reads CASSPGTSSTVTQYF. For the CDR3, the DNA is TGTGCCAGCAGTCCCGGGACTAGCAGCACAGTTACGCAGTATTTT.

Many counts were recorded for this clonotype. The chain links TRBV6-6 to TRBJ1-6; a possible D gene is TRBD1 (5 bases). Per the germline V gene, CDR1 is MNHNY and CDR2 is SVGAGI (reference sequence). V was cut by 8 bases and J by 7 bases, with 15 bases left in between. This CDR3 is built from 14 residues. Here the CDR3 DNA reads TGTGCCAGCGGGTGGGACGGTCCGAATTCACCCCTCCACTTT. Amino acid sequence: CASGWDGPNSPLHF.

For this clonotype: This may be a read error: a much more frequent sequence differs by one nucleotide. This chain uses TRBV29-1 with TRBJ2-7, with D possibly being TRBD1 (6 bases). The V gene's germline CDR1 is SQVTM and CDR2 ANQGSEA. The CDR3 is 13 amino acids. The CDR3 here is CGVVGGYPYEQYF. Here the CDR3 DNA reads TGCGGCGTTGTTGGGGGCTACCCTTACGAGCAGTACTTC.

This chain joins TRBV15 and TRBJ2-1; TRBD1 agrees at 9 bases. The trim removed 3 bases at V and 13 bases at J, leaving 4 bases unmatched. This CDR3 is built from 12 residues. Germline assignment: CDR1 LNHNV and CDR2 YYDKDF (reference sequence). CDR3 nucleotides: TGTGCCACCAGCAGTGGGGACAGGGTTCAGTTCTTC. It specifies CATSSGDRVQFF.